This TCR beta chain was found in a study of CD8 T cells in Susac syndrome. It was with random hexamers that roughly 0.45 to 1 ug RNA was reverse transcribed. TCRdb redid the calling of the immunoSEQ multiplex PCR reads with MiXCR, one entry per CDR3 protein. The sample includes under 550,000 distinct CDR3 sequences, 75% to 90% of them seen just once. The sample comprised CD8+ T cells from PBMCs. This clonotype originated in a human donor with multiple sclerosis.

CDR3 coding DNA: TGTGCCAGCAGTTCATGGGAGGCCTCGAACACCGGGGAGCTGTTTTTT. Amino acids: CASSSWEASNTGELFF. The rearrangement uses TRBV12-3 or TRBV12-4 and TRBJ2-2; tentative D call: TRBD2 (6 bases). V was pared by 4 bases and J by 0 bases, with 12 bases between. This CDR3 spans 16 amino acids.